The 27 T cell receptor beta chains below come from one sample, sequenced in a study of T cell repertoires in cytomegalovirus infection (dated by TCRdb to the late 2010s). This specimen's treatment or condition label, interpreted: in vitro stimulation with specific CMV peptide epitopes to enrich CMV-specific T cells. Their antigens are not known. Sequencing took place on an Illumina HiSeq 1500. The public sequencing data were trimmed at Q25 with fastp and processed into clonotypes with MiXCR by TCRdb, which kept only in-frame beta chains. Each record represents a unique CDR3 protein, reported with the most common genes and DNA among its rows. This sample gives 100,000 to 150,000 distinct CDR3 sequences in total; about 31% of them show up just once. The top ten clones comprise roughly three fifths of the sample. The sequencing used CD8+ T cells from cultured PBMCs, collected from culture after CMV antigen stimulation. These receptors were obtained from a human donor in good health (CMV status not recorded). Some clones in this sample may be carry-over from other donors' samples.

V and J are TRBV24-1 and TRBJ1-2; maybe TRBD1 (6 bases). The germline CDR1 and CDR2 sequences are KGHDR and SFDVKD. V lost 5 bases and J lost 7, with 13 bases in between. The CDR3 sequence is 13 residues long. The CDR3 DNA sequence: TGTGCCACCAGTGGGACAGCGTCGGGTGGCTACACCTTC. As protein: CATSGTASGGYTF.

This clonotype was seen only a few times. This rearrangement joins TRBV12-5 to TRBJ2-1, with D possibly TRBD1 on 6 matching bases. The CDR3 is made up of 12 amino acids. Trimming left V 6 bases short and J 9 bases short, with 12 bases between. CDR1 LGHNT and CDR2 FRNRAP come from the germline V gene. DNA of the CDR3: TGTGCTAGTGGGAACAGGGAATCTGAGCAGTTCTTC. It codes for CASGNRESEQFF.

The V gene is TRBV4-1, the J gene TRBJ1-1; a possible D gene is TRBD1 (6 bases). The CDR3 is 15 amino acids. V lost 1 base and J 1 base, leaving 10 bases between the germline ends. Per germline, CDR1 MGHRA and CDR2 YSYEKL. CDR3 sequence (DNA): TGCGCCAGCAGCCAAGGACAGGCCACGAACACTGAAGCTTTCTTT. It codes for CASSQGQATNTEAFF.

J is TRBJ1-1 and V is TRBV7-6; possibly TRBD1 for D (6 bases). This CDR3 has 15 amino acids. V was trimmed by 1 base and J by 5 bases, leaving 14 bases between them. CDR1 SGHVS and CDR2 FNYEAQ come from the germline V gene. The CDR3 sequence: CASSLVSGGETEAFF. The CDR3 DNA reads TGTGCCAGCAGCTTAGTATCTGGGGGCGAAACTGAAGCTTTCTTT.

This clonotype was detected a few times. V gene TRBV12-3 or TRBV12-4 combines with J gene TRBJ1-5; 7 bases line up with TRBD1. The CDR3 length is 15 residues. J lost 0 bases, V lost 5 bases, and 4 bases had no gene match. CDR3: CASSHRQGSNQPQHF. In DNA, the CDR3 is TGTGCCAGCAGTCATCGACAGGGTAGCAATCAGCCCCAGCATTTT.

The V and J genes are TRBV12-5 and TRBJ2-3; 7 nucleotides line up with TRBD1. Germline trimming cut 1 base from V and 2 bases from J; bases unmatched to any gene: 3. Germline V gene sequence: CDR1 LGHNT, CDR2 FRNRAP. CDR3 length: 15 residues. As DNA, the CDR3 is TGTGCTAGTGGTTTGGGACAGGGAAACACAGATACGCAGTATTTT. It translates to CASGLGQGNTDTQYF.

The V gene is TRBV6-2 or TRBV6-3, the J gene TRBJ1-1, with D possibly matching TRBD1 (5 bases). Trimming stripped 8 bases from V and 0 bases from J, with 10 bases between. Germline CDR1 and CDR2: MNHEY and SVGEGT. This CDR3 has 13 residues. The CDR3 nucleotides read TGTGCCAGCGGGTCAGGGTTGAACACTGAAGCTTTCTTT. This translates into CASGSGLNTEAFF.

The CDR3 is CASSPPRVSEAFF. The CDR3 DNA follows: TGTGCCAGCAGCCCACCGCGTGTTTCTGAAGCTTTCTTT. The chain links TRBV7-9 to TRBJ1-1, with unresolved D. V was pared by 5 bases and J by 6 bases, with 13 bases between. Germline V gene data show CDR1 as SEHNR and CDR2 as FQNEAQ (reference sequence). This CDR3 is 13 amino acids long.

V and J are TRBV5-1 and TRBJ1-4; 7 positions agree with TRBD1. The CDR3 is 16 amino acids. V was clipped by 4 bases and J by 2 bases; unmatched bases: 8. The germline V gene encodes CDR1 SGHRS and CDR2 YFSETQ. In nucleotides, the CDR3 is TGCGCCAGCAGCAGCGACCGGGACAGCACTAATGAAAAACTGTTTTTT. Translated: CASSSDRDSTNEKLFF. Looking up the rest from reference TRBV5-1 and TRBJ1-4 gives the full variable domain: KAGVTQTPRYLIKTRGQQVTLSCSPISGHRSVSWYQQTPGQGLQFLFEYFSETQRNKGNFPGRFSGRQFSNSRSEMNVSTLELGDSALYLCASSSDRDSTNEKLFFGSGTQLSVL.

Note on this clonotype: Germline is not matched at one junction end, which may reflect a read error. V usage is TRBV4-1 and J usage is TRBJ2-4; D unclear. This CDR3 contains 12 residues. CDR1 is MGHRA and CDR2 is YSYEKL in the germline V gene. The chain's CDR3 is CASSQDGDIQYF. In nucleotides, the CDR3 is TGTGCCAGCAGCCAAGATGGGGACATTCAGTACTTC.

This clonotype was detected a few times. The gene calls are TRBV7-6 and TRBJ1-2; possibly TRBD1 for D (5 bases). This CDR3 has 13 amino acids. Germline CDR1 reads SGHVS; CDR2 reads FNYEAQ. V lost 1 base, J lost 5 bases, and 8 bases lay in between. For the CDR3, the DNA is TGTGCCAGCAGCTTAGTGGGACCTTATGGCTACACCTTC. This gives the protein CASSLVGPYGYTF. The variable domain in full, with the rest retrieved from reference TRBV7-6 and TRBJ1-2, is GAGVSQSPRYKVTKRGQDVALRCDPISGHVSLYWYRQALGQGPEFLTYFNYEAQQDKSGLPNDRFSAERPEGSISTLTIQRTEQRDSAMYRCASSLVGPYGYTFGSGTRLTVV.

This clonotype was detected a few times. Germline and junction disagree at one end, which may indicate a read error. The chain employs TRBV6-1 and TRBJ1-5; D is unresolved. From germline, CDR1 is MNHNS and CDR2 SASEGT. The length of the CDR3 is 15 residues. CDR3 coding DNA: TGTGCCAGCAGCGAAGGTCGGACGGCCTATCAGCCCCAGCATTTT. Its protein is CASSEGRTAYQPQHF.

This clonotype was found once. The rearrangement joins TRBV5-4 to TRBJ2-7; possibly TRBD1 for D (6 bases). The V gene's germline CDR1 is SGHNT and CDR2 YYREEE (reference sequence). V lost 0 bases to trimming and J lost 7 bases, with 14 bases between them. This CDR3 has 14 residues. The CDR3 DNA reads as TGTGCCAGCAGCTTGGCCGGACAGTTCCTTGAGCAGTACTTC. Translated: CASSLAGQFLEQYF.

This clonotype was seen only a few times. V usage is TRBV7-9 and J usage is TRBJ1-1; D might be TRBD1 (5 bases). CDR1 is SEHNR, CDR2 FQNEAQ, per germline (reference sequence). With 6 bases removed from V and 1 base from J, the gap between germline ends came to 12 bases. This CDR3 has 14 residues. The CDR3 is CASSRVGGNTEAFF. The CDR3 nucleotides read TGTGCCAGCAGTCGCGTGGGGGGGAACACTGAAGCTTTCTTT.

The chain carries TRBV7-2 and TRBJ2-1; D remains ambiguous. The CDR3 is made up of 15 amino acids. With 2 bases removed from V and 7 bases from J, the gap between germline ends came to 15 bases. CDR1 is SGHTA, CDR2 FQGNSA, per germline. The CDR3 sequence: CASSLSAYIRNEQFF. For the CDR3, the DNA is TGTGCCAGCAGCTTAAGTGCGTATATTAGGAATGAGCAGTTCTTC.

The chain carries TRBV29-1 and TRBJ2-7; D tentatively reads TRBD1 or TRBD2 (5 bases each). V was clipped by 7 bases and J by 7 bases, with 14 bases between them. The germline V gene encodes CDR1 SQVTM and CDR2 ANQGSEA. CDR3 length: 11 amino acids. The CDR3 region has the DNA TGCAGCGGGAGGACGGGGCAGGAGCAGTACTTC. Translated: CSGRTGQEQYF.

This chain uses TRBV27 with TRBJ2-1; D is uncertain. CDR3 size: 12 residues. V shed 10 bases and J shed 6 bases, with 13 bases lying between them. In germline, CDR1 is MNHEY, CDR2 SMNVEV (reference sequence). CDR3 bases: TGTGCCACCCTAGTTTTCCCCAATGAGCAGTTCTTC. Amino acids: CATLVFPNEQFF.

In its sample, this clonotype was seen many times. The chain recombines TRBV6-1 with TRBJ1-2; maybe TRBD1 (6 bases). CDR3 length: 15 amino acids. Germline V gene lookup returns CDR1 MNHNS and CDR2 SASEGT. Trimming cost V 6 bases and J 6 bases, with 20 bases left between them. The CDR3 spells CASSLGGARINGYTF. The CDR3 DNA is TGTGCCAGCAGCCTTGGGGGGGCGCGGATTAATGGCTACACCTTC.

J is TRBJ2-3 and V is TRBV7-9; D could derive from TRBD1 or TRBD2 (5 bases each). In germline, CDR1 is SEHNR, CDR2 FQNEAQ (reference sequence). The CDR3 loop spans 16 amino acids. Trimming cost V 5 bases and J 3 bases, with 18 bases left between them. Here the CDR3 reads CASSVNGGDLTDTQYF. The CDR3 DNA is TGTGCCAGCAGCGTTAACGGTGGGGACCTGACAGATACGCAGTATTTT.

The chain joins TRBV7-6 to TRBJ1-1; 10 nucleotides match TRBD1. With 0 bases clipped from V and 8 bases from J, the junction kept 6 bases outside the gene matches. CDR1 SGHVS and CDR2 FNYEAQ come from the germline V gene. This CDR3 is built from 15 residues. CDR3: CASSLAPGQGPEAFF. The CDR3 DNA follows: TGTGCCAGCAGCTTAGCGCCGGGACAGGGGCCGGAAGCTTTCTTT.

The chain links TRBV12-3 or TRBV12-4 to TRBJ1-1; possibly TRBD1 for D (6 bases). This CDR3 has 14 residues. The ends were cut back, 6 bases at V and 7 bases at J, with 18 bases in the middle. The DNA for the CDR3 is TGTGCCAGCAGGCGAAAAGGGGGGGCGGATGAAGCTTTCTTT. Translation: CASRRKGGADEAFF.

The J gene is TRBJ1-2, the V gene TRBV27, with TRBD1 identical over 7 bases. Germline V gene sequence: CDR1 MNHEY, CDR2 SMNVEV (reference sequence). J gave up 6 bases and V 1 base, and 2 bases lay outside the gene matches. The CDR3 consists of 13 residues. The chain's CDR3 is CASSLYQGDGYTF. CDR3 bases: TGTGCCAGCAGTTTATATCAGGGGGATGGCTACACCTTC.

The chain recombines TRBV6-1 with TRBJ1-5; D perhaps matches TRBD1 (6 bases). The V end lost 8 bases, the J end lost 5 bases, and 19 bases lay between the germline ends. CDR3 size: 15 residues. The germline V gene encodes CDR1 MNHNS and CDR2 SASEGT. The CDR3 DNA follows: TGTGCCAGCGGGCTAGGGGGGGGCCCCCATCAGCCCCAGCATTTT. This translates into CASGLGGGPHQPQHF.

The sample holds a few counts of this clonotype. The V gene is TRBV19, the J gene TRBJ1-1; no definite D call. The V end lost 3 bases, the J end lost 3 bases, and 8 bases lay between the germline ends. Germline CDR1 is LNHDA and CDR2 is SQIVND (reference sequence). The CDR3 is made up of 13 amino acids. The CDR3 reads CASSITGDTEAFF. The CDR3 DNA reads TGTGCCAGTAGTATTACCGGGGACACTGAAGCTTTCTTT.

This clonotype was picked up a small number of times. V gene TRBV6-5 combines with J gene TRBJ2-5; D assignment may be TRBD1 or TRBD2 (5 bases each). This CDR3 is 15 amino acids long. Per germline, CDR1 MNHEY and CDR2 SVGAGI. V lost 4 bases, J lost 7 bases, and 19 bases lay in between. CDR3 DNA: TGTGCCAGCAGTTCCGGGACCCGCGTAAGGGGGACCCAGTACTTC. Protein product: CASSSGTRVRGTQYF.

The genes are TRBV19 and TRBJ2-1; 7 bases match TRBD1. Germline CDR1 reads LNHDA; CDR2 reads SQIVND (reference sequence). V lost 9 bases to trimming and J lost 3 bases; unmatched junction nucleotides: 5. The CDR3 is made up of 13 amino acids. This CDR3 reads CASSDRVYNEQFF. The CDR3 bases are TGTGCCAGCTCCGACAGGGTCTACAATGAGCAGTTCTTC.

This clonotype appeared many times. This rearrangement joins TRBV6-1 to TRBJ2-1; D is possibly TRBD2 (7 bases). The germline V gene encodes CDR1 MNHNS and CDR2 SASEGT. V was cut by 3 bases and J by 5 bases, with 11 bases left in between. This CDR3 is 14 amino acids long. The CDR3: CASSDGGAHNEQFF. CDR3 DNA sequence: TGTGCCAGCAGTGATGGGGGGGCCCACAATGAGCAGTTCTTC.